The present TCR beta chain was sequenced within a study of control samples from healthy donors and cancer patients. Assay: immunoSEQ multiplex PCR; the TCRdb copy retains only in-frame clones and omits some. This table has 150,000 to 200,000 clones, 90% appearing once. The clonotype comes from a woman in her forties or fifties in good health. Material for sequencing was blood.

DNA for the CDR3: TGTGCCAGCAGCCAAGTCGGTAACACTGAAGCTTTCTTT. Its translation is CASSQVGNTEAFF. The chain is built from TRBV3-1 (or the pseudogene TRBV3-2) and TRBJ1-1; D gene uncertain. The germline V gene has CDR1 LGHDT and CDR2 YNNKEL (reference sequence). The V end was cut by 1 base, the J end by 2 bases, with 5 bases between. The CDR3 runs to 13 residues.